A single sample is the source of the 19 T cell receptor beta chains below, sequenced in a study of vaccination and CD4 T cells after COVID-19. Treatment indicated: approximately 9-day PBMC culture with coronavirus spike peptide pools or control peptides (ViraFEST assay). Collection of the unexposed donor's CD4+ T cells took place before the COVID-19 pandemic (2011-2018). No antigen is known for these receptors. Once obtained from cultured CD4+ T cells, the DNA was sequenced using the Oncomine TCR Beta short-read assay. TCRdb reprocessed the PCR reads via MiXCR and lists one record per CDR3 protein. Found here are 6,000 to 8,000 distinct CDR3 sequences, roughly 40% of them singletons; the top ten hold under 15%. Input material: CD4+ T cells from blood, cultured in vitro. The receptors here all came from a human donor in good health.

A few counts support this clonotype. V and J are TRBV7-2 and TRBJ1-1; tentative D call: TRBD1 (6 bases). Germline V gives CDR1 SGHTA, CDR2 FQGNSA. This CDR3 region has 14 residues. Trimming removed 10 bases from V and 2 bases from J, with 17 bases in between. For the CDR3, the DNA is TGTGCCACCGCCGGGGGGCAGGTTAACACTGAAGCTTTCTTT. The encoded protein is CATAGGQVNTEAFF.

A remark on this clonotype: The conserved closing phenylalanine or tryptophan is absent in this CDR3, likely reflecting a read error. V and J are TRBV20-1 and TRBJ1-1, with D unresolved. The CDR3 is made up of 13 amino acids. V gave up 5 bases and J gave up 0 bases, with 10 bases separating them. Germline V lookup: CDR1 DFQATT, CDR2 SNEGSKA (reference sequence). The CDR3 reads CSAPDSLNTEAFS. CDR3 sequence (DNA): TGCAGTGCTCCGGACTCCTTGAACACTGAAGCTTTCTCT.

The chain couples TRBV10-1 to TRBJ2-1; tentatively, D is TRBD2 (6 bases). The length of the CDR3 is 15 residues. V was pared by 4 bases and J by 7 bases, with 17 bases between. Per germline, CDR1 WNHNN and CDR2 SYGVQD (reference sequence). This chain's CDR3 is CASSGIAGRKNEQFF. For the CDR3, the DNA is TGCGCCAGCAGTGGAATCGCGGGAAGGAAGAATGAGCAGTTCTTC.

There are a few counts of this clonotype. The rearrangement uses TRBV27 and TRBJ1-4; the D gene is possibly TRBD1 (5 bases). Germline assignment: CDR1 MNHEY and CDR2 SMNVEV (reference sequence). The CDR3 totals 12 residues. Deletions cut 6 bases from V and 7 bases from J, with 9 bases between. CDR3 in amino acids: CASRSGTEKLFF. Written as DNA, the CDR3 is TGTGCCAGCAGATCGGGGACTGAAAAACTGTTTTTT.

This clonotype was seen a handful of times. The genes are TRBV30 and TRBJ1-2; D not certain. The CDR3 runs 11 residues. Trimming took 6 bases from V and 7 from J, leaving 12 bases between them. CDR1 is GTSNPN, CDR2 SVGIG, per germline (reference sequence). This chain's CDR3 is CACFEAPGYTF. For the CDR3, the DNA is TGTGCCTGCTTCGAAGCCCCTGGCTACACCTTC.

The chain uses TRBV6-5 and TRBJ2-1; 9 bases match TRBD2. The CDR3 is made up of 18 amino acids. Germline V gene sequence: CDR1 MNHEY, CDR2 SVGAGI. The junction had 10 bases not matched to a gene; V was cut back by 0 bases and J by 4 bases. CDR3 coding DNA: TGTGCCAGCAGTTACTCCCAGGGGGGTAGCGGGGGATACAATGAGCAGTTCTTC. This encodes CASSYSQGGSGGYNEQFF.

This clonotype occurred a few times. The chain employs TRBV19 and TRBJ2-2; 7 nucleotides align to TRBD1. From germline, CDR1 is LNHDA and CDR2 SQIVND (reference sequence). CDR3 length equals 16 residues. The V gene end was trimmed by 6 bases and the J gene end by 3 bases; junction bases not matched to a gene: 10. The CDR3 region is CASRRKTGSDTGELFF. CDR3 nucleotide sequence: TGTGCCAGTAGGAGAAAGACAGGGTCGGACACCGGGGAGCTGTTTTTT.

The chain employs TRBV5-1 and TRBJ2-3; tentatively, D is TRBD2 (6 bases). With 5 bases removed from V and 0 bases from J, the gap between germline ends came to 10 bases. This CDR3 is 14 amino acids long. CDR1 and CDR2 (germline): SGHRS, YFSETQ. The CDR3 DNA is TGCGCCAGCAGTGGGGACTGGAGCACAGATACGCAGTATTTT. Translation: CASSGDWSTDTQYF.

This clonotype turned up a few times. This chain connects TRBV28 to TRBJ1-2; tentative D call: TRBD1 (5 bases). CDR1 is MDHEN, CDR2 SYDVKM, per germline. Trimming removed 7 bases from V and 4 bases from J, with 25 bases in between. The CDR3 is made up of 17 amino acids. CDR3 in amino acids: CASTLVTGPGVLYGYTF. For the CDR3, the DNA is TGTGCCAGCACCCTTGTTACGGGGCCGGGAGTGCTCTATGGCTACACCTTC.

The rearrangement joins TRBV18 to TRBJ1-2, with D unresolved. The CDR3 contains 13 residues. Trimming removed 3 bases at V and 4 bases at J, with 9 bases between. Germline CDR1 is KGHSH and CDR2 is LQKENI. The CDR3 DNA reads as TGTGCCAGCTCACCGGGTGTCGCCTATGGCTACACCTTC. Residues: CASSPGVAYGYTF. The variable domain in full, with the rest retrieved from reference TRBV18 and TRBJ1-2, is NAGVMQNPRHLVRRRGQEARLRCSPMKGHSHVYWYRQLPEEGLKFMVYLQKENIIDESGMPKERFSAEFPKEGPSILRIQQVVRGDSAAYFCASSPGVAYGYTFGSGTRLTVV.

This clonotype was counted only a few times. The chain couples TRBV20-1 to TRBJ2-5; 13 bases fit TRBD2. The CDR3 runs 16 residues. V dropped 1 base and J dropped 5; count of bases not matched to a gene: 7. Germline CDR1 DFQATT, CDR2 SNEGSKA (reference sequence). Written as DNA, the CDR3 is TGCAGTGCTAGAGGATTTGGACTAGCGGGAGACGAGACCCAGTACTTC. It yields the protein CSARGFGLAGDETQYF.

The chain carries TRBV5-5 and TRBJ2-3; D might be TRBD2 (7 bases). Germline CDR1 SGHKS, CDR2 YYEKEE (reference sequence). Trimming pared 4 bases from V and 6 bases from J, leaving 12 bases between. CDR3 size: 13 residues. CDR3 loop: CASSPGGPDTQYF. The CDR3 bases are TGTGCCAGCAGCCCCGGGGGGCCGGATACGCAGTATTTT.

This sequence joins TRBV7-9 and TRBJ2-7, with 7 nucleotides matching TRBD1. CDR3 length equals 14 residues. Germline values: CDR1 SEHNR, CDR2 FQNEAQ (reference sequence). V trimming: 6 bases; J trimming: 8 bases; junction bases outside the gene matches: 13. CDR3: CASRRDSLRFQQYF. For the CDR3, the DNA is TGTGCCAGCAGACGGGACAGCCTGAGGTTCCAGCAGTACTTC.

This chain connects TRBV24-1 to TRBJ2-5; D could derive from TRBD1 or TRBD2 (6 bases each). CDR3 length equals 16 residues. The germline gives CDR1 KGHDR, CDR2 SFDVKD. The V and J ends lost 2 bases and 2 bases respectively, with 14 bases between them. CDR3 bases: TGTGCCACCAGTGATTCACAGGGAGGAGGACAAGAGACCCAGTACTTC. It encodes CATSDSQGGGQETQYF.

This clonotype has only one observation. The genes are TRBV5-4 and TRBJ2-4; 11 bases are shared with TRBD1. V lost 3 bases and J lost 6; bases outside the gene matches: 5. This CDR3 is 15 amino acids long. CDR1 and CDR2 from the germline V gene are SGHNT and YYREEE (reference sequence). In DNA, the CDR3 is TGTGCCAGCAGCTCGCCCGGGACAGGGGGAAACATTCAGTACTTC. Translated: CASSSPGTGGNIQYF.

This clonotype was seen more than once but under ten times. The V and J genes are TRBV6-5 and TRBJ1-2; D is perhaps TRBD1 (5 bases). The CDR3 spans 15 residues. Trimming shortened V by 2 bases and J by 8 bases, and 18 bases separated the two germline ends. Germline V gene lookup returns CDR1 MNHEY and CDR2 SVGAGI. This chain's CDR3 is CASSYREGRNRGYTF. CDR3 nucleotides: TGTGCCAGCAGTTACAGGGAGGGGCGCAATCGGGGCTACACCTTC.

The rearrangement links TRBV24-1 to TRBJ1-5, with D perhaps matching TRBD1 (6 bases). The V end lost 4 bases, the J end lost 2 bases, and 17 bases lay between the germline ends. The CDR3 spans 17 residues. Germline V gene sequence: CDR1 KGHDR, CDR2 SFDVKD. The CDR3 coding sequence is TGTGCCACCAGTGAGTCAACAGGGTCTTCAGGCAATCAGCCCCAGCATTTT. Translation gives CATSESTGSSGNQPQHF.

This clonotype occurred a few times. The chain carries TRBV28 and TRBJ1-5; 8 bases align to TRBD1. V lost 1 base and J lost 2; bases outside the gene matches: 7. Per the germline V gene, CDR1 is MDHEN and CDR2 is SYDVKM. This CDR3 contains 17 residues. CDR3 sequence (DNA): TGTGCCAGCAGTTTATTCCCAGGGGGCGGGGGCAATCAGCCCCAGCATTTT. Residues: CASSLFPGGGGNQPQHF.

This clonotype was observed a handful of times. The V call is TRBV6-1, the J call TRBJ1-1; D is uncertain. The V end lost 8 bases, the J end lost 1 base, and 17 bases lay between the germline ends. Looked up from germline, CDR1 is MNHNS and CDR2 is SASEGT. The CDR3 is 15 residues long. CDR3 nucleotide sequence: TGTGCCAGCGGGAGGGAAAGTAATCGGAACACTGAAGCTTTCTTT. It encodes CASGRESNRNTEAFF.